This TCR beta chain was obtained from a study of post-analysis software for immune sequencing data. Unique molecular identifiers were carried by the TCR beta cDNA libraries. TCRdb fed the PCR reads into MiXCR, producing one record per CDR3 protein. This sample has about 160,000 distinct CDR3 sequences, with 35% to 40% found just once. This clonotype originated in a girl aged 10 to 17 with multiple sclerosis. The specimen comprised blood, sampled after autologous hematopoietic stem cell transplantation.

The CDR3 loop is CASSFGRGEWGYTF. The DNA for the CDR3 is TGTGCCAGCAGTTTTGGCAGGGGAGAGTGGGGCTACACCTTC. The chain recombines TRBV6-5 with TRBJ1-2; perhaps TRBD1 as D (6 bases). This CDR3 contains 14 residues. V was shortened by 4 bases and J by 8 bases, with 17 bases between the two germline ends. CDR1 is MNHEY and CDR2 is SVGAGI in the germline V gene.